Reported below is one TCR beta chain. Its specificity is unknown. The sample is drawn from a study of OX40 agonist ivuxolimab in advanced cancers. Across the whole study: Ivuxolimab, an antibody acting as an agonist of OX40 (CD134), was used to treat patients. A male proportion of 82.7% was recorded, with mean age around 60 years and range 23 to 79.

The germline CDR1 and CDR2 sequences are SGHAT and FQNNGV. J was trimmed by 6 bases and V by 2 bases; bases with no gene match: 0. CDR3 length: 13 amino acids. Assay: immunoSEQ multiplex PCR; the TCRdb copy retains only in-frame clones and omits some. The repertoire has 35,000 to 45,000 clones, approximately 90% of them found once; the top ten carry around 2.4%. Broader study findings: Partial responders at 0.1-3.0 mg/kg had among the lowest clonal expansion.

The gene calls are TRBV11-2 and TRBJ2-2, with 7 bases aligning to TRBD1. The input for sequencing was CD4+ or CD8+ T cells sorted from blood, taken in a trial of the OX40 agonist ivuxolimab. This TCR was recovered from an adult with an advanced solid tumor such as melanoma, head and neck, liver or kidney cancer. The CDR3 reads CASSLRGPGELFF. The CDR3 DNA reads TGTGCCAGCAGCTTAAGGGGGCCCGGGGAGCTGTTTTTT.